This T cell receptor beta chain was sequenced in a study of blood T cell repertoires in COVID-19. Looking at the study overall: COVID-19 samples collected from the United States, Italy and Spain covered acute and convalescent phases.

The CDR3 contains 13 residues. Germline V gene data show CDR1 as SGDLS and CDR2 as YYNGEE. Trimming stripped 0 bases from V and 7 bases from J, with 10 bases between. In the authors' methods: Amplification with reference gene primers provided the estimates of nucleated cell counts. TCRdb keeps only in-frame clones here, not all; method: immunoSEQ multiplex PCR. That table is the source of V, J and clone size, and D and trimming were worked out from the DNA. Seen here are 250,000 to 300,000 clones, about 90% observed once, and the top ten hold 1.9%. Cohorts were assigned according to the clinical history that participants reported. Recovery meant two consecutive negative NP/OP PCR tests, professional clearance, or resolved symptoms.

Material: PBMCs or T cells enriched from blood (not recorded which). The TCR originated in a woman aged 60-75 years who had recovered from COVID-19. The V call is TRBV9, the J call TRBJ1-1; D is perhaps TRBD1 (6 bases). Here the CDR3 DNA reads TGTGCCAGCAGCGTAGGGGAGGGGGGTGAAGCTTTCTTT. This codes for CASSVGEGGEAFF.